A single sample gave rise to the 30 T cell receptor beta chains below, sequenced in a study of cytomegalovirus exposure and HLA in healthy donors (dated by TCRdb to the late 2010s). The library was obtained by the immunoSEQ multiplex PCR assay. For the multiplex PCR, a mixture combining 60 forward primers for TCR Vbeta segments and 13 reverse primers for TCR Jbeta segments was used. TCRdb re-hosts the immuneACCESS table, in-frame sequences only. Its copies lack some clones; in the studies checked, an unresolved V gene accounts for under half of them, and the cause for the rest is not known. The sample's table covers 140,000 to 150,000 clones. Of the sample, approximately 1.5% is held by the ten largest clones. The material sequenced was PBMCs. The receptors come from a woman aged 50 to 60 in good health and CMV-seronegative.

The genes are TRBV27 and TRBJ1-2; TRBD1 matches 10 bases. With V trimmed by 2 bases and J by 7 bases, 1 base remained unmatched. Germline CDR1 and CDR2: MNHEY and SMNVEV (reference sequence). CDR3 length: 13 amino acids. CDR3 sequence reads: CASSLGTGAGYTF. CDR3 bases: TGTGCCAGCAGTTTAGGGACAGGGGCTGGCTACACCTTC.

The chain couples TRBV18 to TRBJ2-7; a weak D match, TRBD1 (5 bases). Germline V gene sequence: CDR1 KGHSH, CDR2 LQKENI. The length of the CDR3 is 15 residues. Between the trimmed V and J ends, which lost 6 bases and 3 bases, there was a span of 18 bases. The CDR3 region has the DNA TGTGCCAGCTCCTCAGGACAAGCGATCCTCTACGAGCAGTACTTC. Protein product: CASSSGQAILYEQYF.

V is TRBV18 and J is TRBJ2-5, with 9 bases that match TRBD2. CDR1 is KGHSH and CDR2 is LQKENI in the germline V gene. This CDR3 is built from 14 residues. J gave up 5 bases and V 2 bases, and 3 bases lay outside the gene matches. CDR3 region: CASSPIAGVETQYF. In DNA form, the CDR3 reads TGTGCCAGCTCACCAATAGCGGGAGTGGAGACCCAGTACTTC.

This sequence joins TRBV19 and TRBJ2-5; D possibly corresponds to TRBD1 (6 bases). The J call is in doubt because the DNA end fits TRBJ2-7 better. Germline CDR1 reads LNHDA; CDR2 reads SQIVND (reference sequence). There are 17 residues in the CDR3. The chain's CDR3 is CASSKPLTRGQNYEQYF. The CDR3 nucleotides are TGTGCCAGTAGTAAACCGTTAACGCGTGGACAGAACTACGAGCAGTACTTC.

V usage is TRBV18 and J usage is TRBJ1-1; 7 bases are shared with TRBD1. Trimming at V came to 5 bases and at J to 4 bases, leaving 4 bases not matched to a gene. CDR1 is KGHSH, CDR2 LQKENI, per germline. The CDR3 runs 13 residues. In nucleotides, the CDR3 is TGTGCCAGCTCAAAGCAGGGGGGCACTGAAGCTTTCTTT. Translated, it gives CASSKQGGTEAFF.

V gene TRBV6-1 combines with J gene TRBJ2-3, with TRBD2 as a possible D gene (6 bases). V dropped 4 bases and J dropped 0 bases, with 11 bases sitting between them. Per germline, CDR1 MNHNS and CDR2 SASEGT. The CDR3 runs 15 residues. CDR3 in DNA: TGTGCCAGCAGTGCTTGGGCGGGGAGCACAGATACGCAGTATTTT. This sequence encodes CASSAWAGSTDTQYF.

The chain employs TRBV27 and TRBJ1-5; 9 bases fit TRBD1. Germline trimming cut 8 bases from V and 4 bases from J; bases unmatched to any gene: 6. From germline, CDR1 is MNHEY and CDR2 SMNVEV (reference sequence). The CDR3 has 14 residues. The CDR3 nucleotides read TGTGCCAGCCGACCCGGGACAGGGAATCAGCCCCAGCATTTT. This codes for CASRPGTGNQPQHF.

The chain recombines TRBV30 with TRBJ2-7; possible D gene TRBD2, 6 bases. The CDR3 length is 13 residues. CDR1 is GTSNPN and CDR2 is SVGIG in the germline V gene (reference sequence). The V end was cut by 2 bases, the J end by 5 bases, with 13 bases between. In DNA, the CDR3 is TGTGCCTGGAGTCGGGGGAGTTCCCACGAGCAGTACTTC. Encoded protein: CAWSRGSSHEQYF.

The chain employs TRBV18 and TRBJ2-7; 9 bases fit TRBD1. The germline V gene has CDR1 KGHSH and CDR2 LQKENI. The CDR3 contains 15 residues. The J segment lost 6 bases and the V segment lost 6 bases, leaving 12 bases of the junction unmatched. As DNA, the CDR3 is TGTGCCAGCTCCCCCGGGACAGGGAGTAACAGCGAGCAGTACTTC. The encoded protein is CASSPGTGSNSEQYF.

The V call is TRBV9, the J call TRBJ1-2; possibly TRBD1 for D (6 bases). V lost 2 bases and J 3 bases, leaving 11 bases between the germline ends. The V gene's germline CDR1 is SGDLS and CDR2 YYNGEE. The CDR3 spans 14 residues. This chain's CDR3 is CASSVSGAHYGYTF. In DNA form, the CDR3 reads TGTGCCAGCAGCGTTTCAGGGGCCCACTATGGCTACACCTTC.

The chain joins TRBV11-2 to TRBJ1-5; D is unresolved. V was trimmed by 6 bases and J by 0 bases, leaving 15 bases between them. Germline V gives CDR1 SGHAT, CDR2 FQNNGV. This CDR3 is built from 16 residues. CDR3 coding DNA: TGTGCCAGCAGAAAAGCGGGCAGAAATAGCAATCAGCCCCAGCATTTT. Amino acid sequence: CASRKAGRNSNQPQHF.

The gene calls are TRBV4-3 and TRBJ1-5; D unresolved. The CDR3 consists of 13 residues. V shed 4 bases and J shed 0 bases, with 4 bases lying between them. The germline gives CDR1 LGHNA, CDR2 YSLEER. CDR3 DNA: TGCGCCAGCAGCCTTAATAGCAATCAGCCCCAGCATTTT. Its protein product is CASSLNSNQPQHF.

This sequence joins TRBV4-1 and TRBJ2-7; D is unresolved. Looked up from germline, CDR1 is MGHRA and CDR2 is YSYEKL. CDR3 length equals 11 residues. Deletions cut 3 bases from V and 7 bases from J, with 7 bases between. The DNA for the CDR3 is TGCGCCAGCAGCCAGAATCGGGAGCAGTACTTC. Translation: CASSQNREQYF.

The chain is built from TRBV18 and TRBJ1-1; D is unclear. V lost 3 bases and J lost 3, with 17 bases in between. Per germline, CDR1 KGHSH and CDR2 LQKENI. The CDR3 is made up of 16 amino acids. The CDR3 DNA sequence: TGTGCCAGCTCACCCACCGGAAAAGTGCGGGACACTGAAGCTTTCTTT. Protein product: CASSPTGKVRDTEAFF. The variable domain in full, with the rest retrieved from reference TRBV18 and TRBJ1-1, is NAGVMQNPRHLVRRRGQEARLRCSPMKGHSHVYWYRQLPEEGLKFMVYLQKENIIDESGMPKERFSAEFPKEGPSILRIQQVVRGDSAAYFCASSPTGKVRDTEAFFGQGTRLTVV.

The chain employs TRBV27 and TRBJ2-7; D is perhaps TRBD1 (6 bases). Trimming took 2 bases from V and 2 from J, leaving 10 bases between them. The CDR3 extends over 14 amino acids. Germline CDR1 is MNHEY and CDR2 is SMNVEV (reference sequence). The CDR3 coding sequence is TGTGCCAGCAGTTTAGGACAGCTCCCCTACGAGCAGTACTTC. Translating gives CASSLGQLPYEQYF.

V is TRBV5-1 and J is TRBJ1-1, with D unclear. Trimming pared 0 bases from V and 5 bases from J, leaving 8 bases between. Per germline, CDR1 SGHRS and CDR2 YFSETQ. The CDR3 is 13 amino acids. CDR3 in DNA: TGCGCCAGCAGCTTGGATCCGGGAACTGAAGCTTTCTTT. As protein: CASSLDPGTEAFF.

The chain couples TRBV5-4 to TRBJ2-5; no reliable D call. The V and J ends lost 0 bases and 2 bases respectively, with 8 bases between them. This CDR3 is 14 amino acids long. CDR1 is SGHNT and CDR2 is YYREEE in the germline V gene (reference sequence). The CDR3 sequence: CASSLERLQETQYF. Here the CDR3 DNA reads TGTGCCAGCAGCTTGGAGCGTCTTCAAGAGACCCAGTACTTC.

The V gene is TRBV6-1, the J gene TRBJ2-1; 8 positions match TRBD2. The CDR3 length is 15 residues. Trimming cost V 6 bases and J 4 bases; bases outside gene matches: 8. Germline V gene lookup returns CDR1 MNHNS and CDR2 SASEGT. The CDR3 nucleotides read TGTGCCAGCAGAGGTGTAGCGGGAAAATACAATGAGCAGTTCTTC. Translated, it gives CASRGVAGKYNEQFF.

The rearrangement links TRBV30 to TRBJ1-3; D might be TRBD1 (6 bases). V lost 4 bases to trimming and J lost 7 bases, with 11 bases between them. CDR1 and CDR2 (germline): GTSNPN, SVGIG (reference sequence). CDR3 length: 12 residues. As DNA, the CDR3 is TGTGCCTGGAACTCAGGGGCTAACACCATATATTTT. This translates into CAWNSGANTIYF.

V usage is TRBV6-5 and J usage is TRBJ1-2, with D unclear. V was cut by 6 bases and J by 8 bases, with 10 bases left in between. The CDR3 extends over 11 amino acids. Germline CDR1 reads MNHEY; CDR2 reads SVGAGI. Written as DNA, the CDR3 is TGTGCCAGCAGGTTAATGGAGGGCTACACCTTC. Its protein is CASRLMEGYTF.

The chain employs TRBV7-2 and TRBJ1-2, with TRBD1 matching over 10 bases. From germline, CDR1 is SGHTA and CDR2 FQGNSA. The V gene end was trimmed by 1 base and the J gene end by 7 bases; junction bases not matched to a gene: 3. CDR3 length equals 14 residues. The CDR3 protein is CASSLEDRGIGYTF. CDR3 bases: TGTGCCAGCAGCTTAGAGGACAGGGGGATTGGCTACACCTTC.

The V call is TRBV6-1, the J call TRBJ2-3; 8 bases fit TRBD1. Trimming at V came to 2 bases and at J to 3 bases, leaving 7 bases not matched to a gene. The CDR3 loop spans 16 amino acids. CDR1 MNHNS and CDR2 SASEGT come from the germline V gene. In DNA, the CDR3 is TGTGCCAGCAGTGAAATAGGGACAGGATTTACAGATACGCAGTATTTT. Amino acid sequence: CASSEIGTGFTDTQYF.

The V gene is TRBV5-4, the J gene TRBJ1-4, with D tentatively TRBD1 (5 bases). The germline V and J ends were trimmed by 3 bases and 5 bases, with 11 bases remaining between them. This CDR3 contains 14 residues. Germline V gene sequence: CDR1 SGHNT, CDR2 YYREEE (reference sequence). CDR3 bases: TGTGCCAGCAGCTCGGGACTCTCCAATGAAAAACTGTTTTTT. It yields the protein CASSSGLSNEKLFF.

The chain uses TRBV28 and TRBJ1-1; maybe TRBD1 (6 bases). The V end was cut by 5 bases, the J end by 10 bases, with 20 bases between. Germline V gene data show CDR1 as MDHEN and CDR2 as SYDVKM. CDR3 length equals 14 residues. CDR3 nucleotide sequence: TGTGCCAGCAGTCAAACAGGGATCGGGATGGGAGCTTTCTTT. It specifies CASSQTGIGMGAFF.

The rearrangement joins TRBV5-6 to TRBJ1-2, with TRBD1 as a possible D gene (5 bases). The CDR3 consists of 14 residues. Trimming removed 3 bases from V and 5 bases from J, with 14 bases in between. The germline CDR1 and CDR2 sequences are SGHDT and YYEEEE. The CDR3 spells CASSSLKGAYGYTF. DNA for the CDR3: TGTGCCAGCAGCTCCTTAAAAGGGGCTTATGGCTACACCTTC.

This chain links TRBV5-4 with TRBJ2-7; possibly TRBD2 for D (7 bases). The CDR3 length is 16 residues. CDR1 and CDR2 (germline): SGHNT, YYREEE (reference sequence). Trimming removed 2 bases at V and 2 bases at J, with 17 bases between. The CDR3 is CASSLGGGSSPYEQYF. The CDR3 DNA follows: TGTGCCAGCAGCTTAGGGGGGGGCAGCTCACCCTACGAGCAGTACTTC.

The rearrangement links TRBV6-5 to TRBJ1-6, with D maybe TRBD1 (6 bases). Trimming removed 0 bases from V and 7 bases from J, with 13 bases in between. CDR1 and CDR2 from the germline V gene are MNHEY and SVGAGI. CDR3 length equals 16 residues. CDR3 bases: TGTGCCAGCAGTTACTCGACTCAGGGGCACAATTCACCCCTCCACTTT. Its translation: CASSYSTQGHNSPLHF.

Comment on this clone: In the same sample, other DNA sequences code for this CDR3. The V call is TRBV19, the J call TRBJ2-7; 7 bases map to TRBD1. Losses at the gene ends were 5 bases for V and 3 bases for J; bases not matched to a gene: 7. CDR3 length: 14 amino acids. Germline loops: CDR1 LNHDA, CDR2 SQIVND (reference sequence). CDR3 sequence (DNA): TGTGCCAGTAGTTTAAGGGACAGTAGCTACGAGCAGTACTTC. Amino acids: CASSLRDSSYEQYF.

The chain's CDR3 is CASSRATRQGGYTF. The CDR3 DNA reads as TGTGCCAGCAGCCGAGCTACAAGACAGGGTGGCTACACCTTC. V usage is TRBV5-4 and J usage is TRBJ1-2; 7 bases line up with TRBD1. Germline CDR1 reads SGHNT; CDR2 reads YYREEE (reference sequence). The CDR3 contains 14 residues. The J segment lost 7 bases and the V segment lost 4 bases, leaving 10 bases of the junction unmatched. The entire variable domain, with the rest obtained from reference TRBV5-4 and TRBJ1-2, is as follows: ETGVTQSPTHLIKTRGQQVTLRCSSQSGHNTVSWYQQALGQGPQFIFQYYREEENGRGNFPPRFSGLQFPNYSSELNVNALELDDSALYLCASSRATRQGGYTFGSGTRLTVV.

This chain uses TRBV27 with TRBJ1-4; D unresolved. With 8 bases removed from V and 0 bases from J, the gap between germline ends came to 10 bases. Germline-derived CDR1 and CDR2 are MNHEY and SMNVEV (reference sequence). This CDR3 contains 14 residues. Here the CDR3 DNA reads TGTGCCAGCCGAGGAGTTGCAACTAATGAAAAACTGTTTTTT. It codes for CASRGVATNEKLFF.